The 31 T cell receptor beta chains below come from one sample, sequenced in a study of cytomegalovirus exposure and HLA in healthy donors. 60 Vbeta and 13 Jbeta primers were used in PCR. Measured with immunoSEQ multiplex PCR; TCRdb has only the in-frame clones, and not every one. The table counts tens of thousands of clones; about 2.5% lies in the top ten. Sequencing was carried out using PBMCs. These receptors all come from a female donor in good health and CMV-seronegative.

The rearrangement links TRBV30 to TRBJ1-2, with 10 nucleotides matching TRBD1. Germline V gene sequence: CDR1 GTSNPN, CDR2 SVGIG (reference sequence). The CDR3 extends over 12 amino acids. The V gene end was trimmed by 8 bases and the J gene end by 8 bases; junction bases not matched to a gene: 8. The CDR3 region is CAKGTGDAGYTF. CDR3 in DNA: TGTGCCAAGGGGACAGGGGATGCGGGCTACACCTTC.

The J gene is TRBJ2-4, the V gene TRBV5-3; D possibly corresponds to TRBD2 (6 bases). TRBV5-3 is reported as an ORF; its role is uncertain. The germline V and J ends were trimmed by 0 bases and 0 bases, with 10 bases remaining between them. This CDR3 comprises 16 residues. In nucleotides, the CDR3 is TGTGCCAGAAGCTTGGGGAGGGGACTAGCCAAAAACATTCAGTACTTC. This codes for CARSLGRGLAKNIQYF.

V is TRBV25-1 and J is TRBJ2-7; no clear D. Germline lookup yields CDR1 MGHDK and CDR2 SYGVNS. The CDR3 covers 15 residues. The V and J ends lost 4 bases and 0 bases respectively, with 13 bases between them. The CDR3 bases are TGTGCCAGCAGTGGGGCTCTAATGACCTCCTACGAGCAGTACTTC. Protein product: CASSGALMTSYEQYF.

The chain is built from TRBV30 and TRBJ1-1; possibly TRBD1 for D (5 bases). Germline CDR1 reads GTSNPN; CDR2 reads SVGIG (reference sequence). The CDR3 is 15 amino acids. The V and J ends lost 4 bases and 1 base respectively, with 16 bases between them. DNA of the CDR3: TGTGCCTGGATCTCAGGGTTCACAGGGAACACTGAAGCTTTCTTT. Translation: CAWISGFTGNTEAFF.

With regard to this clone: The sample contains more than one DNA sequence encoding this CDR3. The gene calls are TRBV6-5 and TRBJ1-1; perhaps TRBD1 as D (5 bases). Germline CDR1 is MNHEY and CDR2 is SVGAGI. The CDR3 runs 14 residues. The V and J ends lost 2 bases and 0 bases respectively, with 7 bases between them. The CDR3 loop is CASSYQGLNTEAFF. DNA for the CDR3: TGTGCCAGCAGTTACCAGGGCCTGAACACTGAAGCTTTCTTT.

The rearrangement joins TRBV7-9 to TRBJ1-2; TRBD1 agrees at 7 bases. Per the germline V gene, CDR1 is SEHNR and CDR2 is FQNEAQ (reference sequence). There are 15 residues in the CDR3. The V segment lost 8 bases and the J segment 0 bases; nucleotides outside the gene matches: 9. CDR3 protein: CASRQGYRANYGYTF. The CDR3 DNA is TGTGCCAGCCGACAGGGTTACAGAGCTAACTATGGCTACACCTTC.

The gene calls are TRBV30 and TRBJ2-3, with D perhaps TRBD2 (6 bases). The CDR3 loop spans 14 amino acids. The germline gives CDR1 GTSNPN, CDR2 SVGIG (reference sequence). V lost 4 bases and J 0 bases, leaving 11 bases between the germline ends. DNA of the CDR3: TGTGCCTGGACGGGCGGGGTAAGCACAGATACGCAGTATTTT. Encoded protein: CAWTGGVSTDTQYF.

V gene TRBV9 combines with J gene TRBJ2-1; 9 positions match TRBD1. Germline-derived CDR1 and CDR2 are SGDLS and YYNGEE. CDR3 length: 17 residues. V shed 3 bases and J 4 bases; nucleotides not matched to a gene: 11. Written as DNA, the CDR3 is TGTGCCAGCAGCGAAGGGGGGTCTGGACAGGGGTACAATGAGCAGTTCTTC. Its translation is CASSEGGSGQGYNEQFF.

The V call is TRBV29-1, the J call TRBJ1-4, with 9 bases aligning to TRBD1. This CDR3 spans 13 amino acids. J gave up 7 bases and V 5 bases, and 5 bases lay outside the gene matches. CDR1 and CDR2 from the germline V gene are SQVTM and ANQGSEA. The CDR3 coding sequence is TGCAGCGTTACAGGGGGCAGGGTTGAAAAACTGTTTTTT. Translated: CSVTGGRVEKLFF.

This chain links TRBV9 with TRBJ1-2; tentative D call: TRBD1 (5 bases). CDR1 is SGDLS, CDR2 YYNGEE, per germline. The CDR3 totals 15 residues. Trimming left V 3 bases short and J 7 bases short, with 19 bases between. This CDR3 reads CASSASRGNQGGYTF. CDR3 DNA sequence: TGTGCCAGCAGCGCGAGTAGGGGCAACCAGGGTGGCTACACCTTC.

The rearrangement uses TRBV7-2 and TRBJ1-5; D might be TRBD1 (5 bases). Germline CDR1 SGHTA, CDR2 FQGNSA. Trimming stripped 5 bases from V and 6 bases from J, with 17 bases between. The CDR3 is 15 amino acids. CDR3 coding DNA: TGTGCCAGCAGCCCCGTTACAGGTGTACGTCAGCCCCAGCATTTT. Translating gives CASSPVTGVRQPQHF.

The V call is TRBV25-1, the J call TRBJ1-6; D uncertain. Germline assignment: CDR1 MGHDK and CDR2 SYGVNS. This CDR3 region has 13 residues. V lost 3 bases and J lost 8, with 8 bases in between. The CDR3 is CASSDRLDSPLHF. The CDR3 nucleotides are TGTGCCAGCAGTGACAGGCTTGATTCACCCCTCCACTTT.

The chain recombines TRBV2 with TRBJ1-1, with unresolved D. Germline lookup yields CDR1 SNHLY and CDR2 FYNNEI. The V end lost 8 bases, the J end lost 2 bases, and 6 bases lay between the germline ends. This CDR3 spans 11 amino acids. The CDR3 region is CASGGNTEAFF. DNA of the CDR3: TGTGCCAGCGGAGGTAACACTGAAGCTTTCTTT.

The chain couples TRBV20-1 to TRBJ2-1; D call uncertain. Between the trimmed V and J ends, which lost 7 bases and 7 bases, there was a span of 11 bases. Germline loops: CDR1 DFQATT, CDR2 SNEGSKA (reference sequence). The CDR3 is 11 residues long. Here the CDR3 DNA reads TGCAGTGAGAGACACCATAATGAGCAGTTCTTC. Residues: CSERHHNEQFF.

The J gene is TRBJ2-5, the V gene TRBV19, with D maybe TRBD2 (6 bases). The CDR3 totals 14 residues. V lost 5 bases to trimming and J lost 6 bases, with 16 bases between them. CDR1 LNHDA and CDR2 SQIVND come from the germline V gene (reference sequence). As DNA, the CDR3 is TGTGCCAGTAGTGGGGAGGTGGATCGGAAGACCCAGTACTTC. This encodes CASSGEVDRKTQYF.

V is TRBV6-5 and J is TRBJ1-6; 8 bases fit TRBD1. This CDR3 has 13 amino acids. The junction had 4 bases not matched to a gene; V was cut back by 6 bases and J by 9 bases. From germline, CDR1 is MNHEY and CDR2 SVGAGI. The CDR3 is CASRDDRGSPLHF. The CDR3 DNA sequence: TGTGCCAGCAGGGACGACAGGGGTTCACCCCTCCACTTT.

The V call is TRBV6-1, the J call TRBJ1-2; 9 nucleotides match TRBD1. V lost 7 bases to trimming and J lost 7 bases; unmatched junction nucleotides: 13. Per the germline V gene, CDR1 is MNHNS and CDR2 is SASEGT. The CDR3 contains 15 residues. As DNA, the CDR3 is TGTGCCAGCAAAGGGACAGGGTCTCTTGATCGTGGCTACACCTTC. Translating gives CASKGTGSLDRGYTF.

The CDR3 loop is CASSPKLSGNQPQHF. The DNA for the CDR3 is TGTGCCAGCAGCCCAAAACTATCTGGGAATCAGCCCCAGCATTTT. This chain joins TRBV5-6 and TRBJ1-5; D gene unclear. Trimming took 4 bases from V and 4 from J, leaving 15 bases between them. The CDR3 length is 15 residues. Germline V gene lookup returns CDR1 SGHDT and CDR2 YYEEEE. Full variable domain (rest looked up from reference TRBV5-6 and TRBJ1-5): DAGVTQSPTHLIKTRGQQVTLRCSPKSGHDTVSWYQQALGQGPQFIFQYYEEEERQRGNFPDRFSGHQFPNYSSELNVNALLLGDSALYLCASSPKLSGNQPQHFGDGTRLSIL.

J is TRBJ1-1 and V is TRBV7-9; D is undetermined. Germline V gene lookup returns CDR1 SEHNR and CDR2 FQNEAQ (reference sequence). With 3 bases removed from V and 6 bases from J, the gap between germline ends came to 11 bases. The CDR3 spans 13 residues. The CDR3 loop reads CASSFEGVSEAFF. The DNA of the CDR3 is TGTGCCAGCAGCTTCGAGGGAGTCTCTGAAGCTTTCTTT.

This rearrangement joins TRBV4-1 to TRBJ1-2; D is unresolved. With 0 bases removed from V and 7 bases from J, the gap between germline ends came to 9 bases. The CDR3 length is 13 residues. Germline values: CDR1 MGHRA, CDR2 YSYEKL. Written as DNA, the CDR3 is TGCGCCAGCAGCCAAGATCTCGGGGTTGGCTACACCTTC. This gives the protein CASSQDLGVGYTF.

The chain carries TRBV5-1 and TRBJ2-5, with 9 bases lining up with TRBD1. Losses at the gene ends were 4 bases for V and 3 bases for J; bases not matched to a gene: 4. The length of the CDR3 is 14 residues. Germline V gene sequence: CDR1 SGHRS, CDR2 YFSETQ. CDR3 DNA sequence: TGCGCCAGCAGCATGGGACAGGGCGAAGAGACCCAGTACTTC. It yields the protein CASSMGQGEETQYF.

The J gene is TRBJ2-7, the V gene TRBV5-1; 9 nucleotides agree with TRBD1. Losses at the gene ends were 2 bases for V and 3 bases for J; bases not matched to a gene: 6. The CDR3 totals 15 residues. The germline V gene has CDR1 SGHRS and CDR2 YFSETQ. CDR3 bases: TGCGCCAGCAGCTTAGGCACAGGGGGCGTCTACGAGCAGTACTTC. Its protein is CASSLGTGGVYEQYF.

The CDR3 protein is CASSLAGLTYEQYF. CDR3 bases: TGCGCCAGCAGCTTGGCGGGATTAACCTACGAGCAGTACTTC. The chain links TRBV5-1 to TRBJ2-7; D may be TRBD2 (5 bases). The CDR3 is made up of 14 amino acids. Germline V gives CDR1 SGHRS, CDR2 YFSETQ. The ends were cut back, 0 bases at V and 2 bases at J, with 9 bases in the middle.

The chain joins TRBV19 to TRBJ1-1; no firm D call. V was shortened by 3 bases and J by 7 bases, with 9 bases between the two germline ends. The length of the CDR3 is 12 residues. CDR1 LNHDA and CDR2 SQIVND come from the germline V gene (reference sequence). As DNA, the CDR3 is TGTGCCAGTAGTATGCGGGGTATTGAAGCTTTCTTT. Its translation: CASSMRGIEAFF.

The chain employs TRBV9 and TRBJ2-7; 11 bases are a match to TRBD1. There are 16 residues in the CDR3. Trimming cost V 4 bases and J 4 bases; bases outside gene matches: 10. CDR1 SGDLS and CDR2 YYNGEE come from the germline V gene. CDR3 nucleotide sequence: TGTGCCAGCAGCAAATTTGCGGGACAGGGGGGGTACGAGCAGTACTTC. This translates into CASSKFAGQGGYEQYF.

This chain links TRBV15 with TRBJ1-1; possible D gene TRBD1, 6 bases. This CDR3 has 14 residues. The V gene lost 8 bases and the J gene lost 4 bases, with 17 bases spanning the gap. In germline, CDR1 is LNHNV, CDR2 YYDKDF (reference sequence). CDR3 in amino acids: CATLGGGFSTEAFF. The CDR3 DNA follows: TGTGCCACCTTAGGGGGGGGGTTCAGCACTGAAGCTTTCTTT.

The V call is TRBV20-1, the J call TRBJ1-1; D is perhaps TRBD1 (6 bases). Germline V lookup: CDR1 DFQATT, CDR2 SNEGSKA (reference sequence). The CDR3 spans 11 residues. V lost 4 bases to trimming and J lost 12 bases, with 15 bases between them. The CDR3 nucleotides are TGCAGTGCTAACAAAGGACAGCATACTTTCTTT. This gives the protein CSANKGQHTFF.

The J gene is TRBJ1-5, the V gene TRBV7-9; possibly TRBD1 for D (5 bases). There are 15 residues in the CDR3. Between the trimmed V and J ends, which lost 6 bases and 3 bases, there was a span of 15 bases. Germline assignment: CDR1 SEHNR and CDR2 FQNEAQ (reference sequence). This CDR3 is CASSTPGGFNQPQHF. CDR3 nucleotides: TGTGCCAGCAGTACCCCCGGGGGATTCAATCAGCCCCAGCATTTT.

DNA of the CDR3: TGTGCCAGCAGTGAATTTGTCGGACAGCTGAACACTGAAGCTTTCTTT. Its translation is CASSEFVGQLNTEAFF. The chain couples TRBV6-1 to TRBJ1-1, with a tentative D call TRBD1 (6 bases). In germline, CDR1 is MNHNS, CDR2 SASEGT. CDR3 length: 16 amino acids. Trimming pared 2 bases from V and 0 bases from J, leaving 13 bases between.

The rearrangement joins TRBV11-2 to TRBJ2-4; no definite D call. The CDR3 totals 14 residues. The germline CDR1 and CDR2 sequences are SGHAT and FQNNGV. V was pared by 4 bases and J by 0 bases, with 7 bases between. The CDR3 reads CASSSRLAKNIQYF. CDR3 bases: TGTGCCAGCAGCTCCCGTCTAGCCAAAAACATTCAGTACTTC.

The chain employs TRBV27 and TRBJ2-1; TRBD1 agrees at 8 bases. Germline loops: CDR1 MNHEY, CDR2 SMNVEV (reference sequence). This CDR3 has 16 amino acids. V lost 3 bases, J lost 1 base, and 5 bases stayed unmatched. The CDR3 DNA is TGTGCCAGCAGTTTGCAGGGACAGGCATCCTACAATGAGCAGTTCTTC. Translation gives CASSLQGQASYNEQFF.